Presented here are 9 T cell receptor beta chains from one specimen sequenced in a study of blood T cell repertoires in COVID-19. Generated by immunoSEQ multiplex PCR, the TCRdb table keeps only in-frame clones and is missing some. The sample contains around 30,000 clones, roughly 90% of which appear only once. The sample was peripheral blood. These receptors all stem from a man between 65 and 80 years old with active or convalescent COVID-19.

The J gene is TRBJ2-2, the V gene TRBV5-8; no definite D call. Germline-derived CDR1 and CDR2 are SGHTS and YDEGEE. V was shortened by 0 bases and J by 5 bases, with 8 bases between the two germline ends. The CDR3 consists of 14 residues. CDR3 region: CASSLGLRTGELFF. CDR3 coding DNA: TGTGCCAGCAGCTTGGGTTTGAGAACCGGGGAGCTGTTTTTT.

V usage is TRBV6-2 or TRBV6-3 and J usage is TRBJ2-7; 8 bases line up with TRBD2. Germline CDR1 and CDR2: MNHEY and SVGEGT. The CDR3 has 14 amino acids. J lost 3 bases, V lost 5 bases, and 6 bases had no gene match. The CDR3 loop is CASSPAGEIYEQYF. CDR3 coding DNA: TGTGCCAGCAGTCCAGCGGGGGAGATCTACGAGCAGTACTTC.

The chain employs TRBV5-8 and TRBJ1-4; 8 bases match TRBD1. The germline V gene has CDR1 SGHTS and CDR2 YDEGEE. The junction had 8 bases not matched to a gene; V was cut back by 1 base and J by 3 bases. The CDR3 runs 17 residues. For the CDR3, the DNA is TGTGCCAGCAGCTTGACAACAGGGGGTTTTGCTAATGAAAAACTGTTTTTT. Encoded protein: CASSLTTGGFANEKLFF.

This chain connects TRBV6-5 to TRBJ2-1; weak D call: TRBD1 (6 bases). Germline V gene data show CDR1 as MNHEY and CDR2 as SVGAGI. The V end lost 4 bases, the J end lost 13 bases, and 20 bases lay between the germline ends. The CDR3 runs to 14 residues. The CDR3 DNA sequence: TGTGCCAGCAGTTCCGCTGGCAGGGGTGGTTTTCAGTTCTTC. This translates into CASSSAGRGGFQFF.

The V call is TRBV27, the J call TRBJ1-4; no reliable D call. The CDR3 sequence is 14 residues long. CDR1 is MNHEY and CDR2 is SMNVEV in the germline V gene (reference sequence). V shed 3 bases and J shed 6 bases, with 11 bases lying between them. CDR3: CASSFKQSDEKLFF. The CDR3 DNA sequence: TGTGCCAGCAGTTTTAAACAGTCAGATGAAAAACTGTTTTTT.

This rearrangement joins TRBV5-5 to TRBJ1-2; TRBD1 matches at 7 bases. The CDR3 is 13 amino acids. Germline CDR1 is SGHKS and CDR2 is YYEKEE (reference sequence). V gave up 3 bases and J gave up 3 bases; unmatched junction bases: 2. CDR3 region: CASSYGTDYGYTF. CDR3 in DNA: TGTGCCAGCAGCTACGGGACAGACTATGGCTACACCTTC. The complete variable domain, with remaining parts taken from reference TRBV5-5 and TRBJ1-2, reads DAGVTQSPTHLIKTRGQQVTLRCSPISGHKSVSWYQQVLGQGPQFIFQYYEKEERGRGNFPDRFSARQFPNYSSELNVNALLLGDSALYLCASSYGTDYGYTFGSGTRLTVV.

CDR3 loop: CASNAPGQSNQPQHF. The CDR3 nucleotides are TGTGCCAGCAACGCTCCCGGACAGAGCAATCAGCCCCAGCATTTT. The chain has TRBV6-5 and TRBJ1-5; possibly TRBD1 for D (6 bases). This CDR3 is 15 amino acids long. Germline lookup yields CDR1 MNHEY and CDR2 SVGAGI. Trimming left V 7 bases short and J 1 base short, with 14 bases between.

This chain links TRBV19 with TRBJ2-5, with a tentative D call TRBD2 (5 bases). From germline, CDR1 is LNHDA and CDR2 SQIVND (reference sequence). Trimming removed 6 bases from V and 1 base from J, with 9 bases in between. The CDR3 extends over 13 amino acids. DNA of the CDR3: TGTGCCAGTAGCCCAGCGGCCCAAGAGACCCAGTACTTC. Its translation is CASSPAAQETQYF.

The V call is TRBV27, the J call TRBJ1-4; a possible D gene is TRBD1 (5 bases). The length of the CDR3 is 14 residues. The V end lost 3 bases, the J end lost 7 bases, and 12 bases lay between the germline ends. Germline CDR1 MNHEY, CDR2 SMNVEV (reference sequence). The CDR3 here is CASSFRAGREKLFF. For the CDR3, the DNA is TGTGCCAGCAGTTTCAGGGCAGGGCGTGAAAAACTGTTTTTT.